This T cell receptor beta chain is from a study of long-term antiretroviral therapy in people with HIV. Overall study findings and caveats: Although diversity increased after ART, it remained lower than in transplant donor controls. Repertoire dominance by clones expanded before ART was seen at all time points.

Regarding this clone: What it binds is not known.

Participants who had HIV were, without exception, treated in the United States. At survey level, the immunoSEQ assay was run in its v3.0 version. Per sample, sequencing targeted about 40,000-50,000 T-cell genomes. The table came from immunoSEQ multiplex PCR; TCRdb's copy has only in-frame clones and leaves some out. Here the sample spans about 33,000 clones, about 74% being singletons. This clonotype was obtained from a woman aged 45-59 years with HIV. The sample was unsorted PBMCs, taken 2 years after starting antiretroviral therapy.

CDR3 coding DNA: TGTGCCAGCAGCGCGCGGACAGGGGGCAGCGAGCAGTACTTC. Translation gives CASSARTGGSEQYF. The chain links TRBV2 to TRBJ2-7; 11 bases are a match to TRBD1. Trimming cost V 6 bases and J 6 bases; bases outside gene matches: 7. The CDR3 sequence is 14 residues long. CDR1 and CDR2 (germline): SNHLY, FYNNEI.